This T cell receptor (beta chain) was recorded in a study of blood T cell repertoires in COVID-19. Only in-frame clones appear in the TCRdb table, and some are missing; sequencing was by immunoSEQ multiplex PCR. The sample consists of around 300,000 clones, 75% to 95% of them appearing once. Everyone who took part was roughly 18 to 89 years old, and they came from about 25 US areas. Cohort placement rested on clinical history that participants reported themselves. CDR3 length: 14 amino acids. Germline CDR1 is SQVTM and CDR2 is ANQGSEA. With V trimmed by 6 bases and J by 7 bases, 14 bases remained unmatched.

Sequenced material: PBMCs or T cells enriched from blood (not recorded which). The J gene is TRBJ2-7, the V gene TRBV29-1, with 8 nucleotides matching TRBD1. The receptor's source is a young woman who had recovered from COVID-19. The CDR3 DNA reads TGCAGCGTCGCCAGAGGACAGGGAAGGAGGGAGCAGTACTTC. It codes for CSVARGQGRREQYF.